Detailed here is one T cell receptor (beta chain). The target antigen is unknown. Deletions cut 4 bases from V and 1 base from J, with 23 bases between. Germline V gene sequence: CDR1 SGHDT, CDR2 YYEEEE. The CDR3 spans 18 residues. This record comes from a study of CD8 T cells in Susac syndrome. Study-level results: As the study acknowledged, the number of individuals in its TCR sequencing and HLA analysis was relatively small.

Sequencing targeted TCR beta in blood CD8+ and CD4+ T cells. TEMRA cells were FACS-enriched, unlike CD8+ and CD4+ T cells, which were negatively isolated. Reverse transcription of roughly 0.45 to 1 ug RNA was performed with random hexamers. immunoSEQ multiplex PCR amplified TCR beta CDR3 across 54 Vbeta, 13 Jbeta. TCRdb independently ran MiXCR on the immunoSEQ multiplex PCR reads; one entry per CDR3 protein. Counted here are almost 450,000 distinct CDR3 sequences, about 85% occurring once; the ten biggest clones make up 0.12%. This chain connects TRBV5-6 to TRBJ1-1; D possibly corresponds to TRBD1 (5 bases). The sequence derives from a human donor with multiple sclerosis. Sequenced input: CD8+ T cells from PBMCs. The CDR3 here is CASSHWDSGGLGNTEAFF. In DNA form, the CDR3 reads TGTGCCAGCAGCCATTGGGATTCGGGGGGATTGGGGAACACTGAAGCTTTCTTT.